This T cell receptor beta chain was documented in a study of T cell responses to AZD1222 COVID-19 vaccine. Clones were read by immunoSEQ multiplex PCR, and TCRdb kept only the in-frame ones, dropping some. The sample includes about 150,000 clones, around 89% of them seen just once. About this clone itself: The antigen is not known. Different DNA sequences within this sample yield the same CDR3.

General study results and limits: Repertoires were obtained only post-peak T cell response. Spike-specific TCR repertoires showed rising breadth and depth after two AZD1222 doses. Recipients of AZD1222 seropositive at baseline numbered only six or seven.

The specimen was peripheral blood, collected on day 0 of AZD1222 vaccination. This TCR derives from an adult in good health.

The DNA of the CDR3 is TGTGCCAGCAGCTTTGGAGGGTGGGGTGAAGCTTTCTTT. Its protein is CASSFGGWGEAFF. The rearrangement joins TRBV7-2 to TRBJ1-1; D not resolved. The V end lost 3 bases, the J end lost 7 bases, and 12 bases lay between the germline ends. The CDR3 covers 13 residues. Per the germline V gene, CDR1 is SGHTA and CDR2 is FQGNSA. Full variable domain (outside the CDR3, taken from reference TRBV7-2 and TRBJ1-1): GAGVSQSPSNKVTEKGKDVELRCDPISGHTALYWYRQSLGQGLEFLIYFQGNSAPDKSGLPSDRFSAERTGGSVSTLTIQRTQQEDSAVYLCASSFGGWGEAFFGQGTRLTVV.